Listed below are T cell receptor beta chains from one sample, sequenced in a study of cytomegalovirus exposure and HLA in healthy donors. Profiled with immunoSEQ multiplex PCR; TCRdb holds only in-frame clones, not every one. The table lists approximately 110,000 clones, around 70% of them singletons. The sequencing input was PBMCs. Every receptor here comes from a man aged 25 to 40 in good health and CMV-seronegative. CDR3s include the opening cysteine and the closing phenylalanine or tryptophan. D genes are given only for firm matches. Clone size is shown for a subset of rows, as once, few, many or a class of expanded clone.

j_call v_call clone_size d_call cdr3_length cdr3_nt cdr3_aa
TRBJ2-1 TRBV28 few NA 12 TGTGCCAGCAGTTTATCGTACCGGGAGCAGTTCTTC CASSLSYREQFF
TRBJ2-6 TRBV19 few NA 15 TGTGCCAGTACAACAGGTTCCTCTGGGGCCAACGTCCTGACTTTC CASTTGSSGANVLTF
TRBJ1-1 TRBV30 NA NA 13 TGTGCCTGGAGTGTCAGTCAGAACACTGAAGCTTTCTTT CAWSVSQNTEAFF
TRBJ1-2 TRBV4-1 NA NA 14 TGCGCCAGCAGCCAAGAAAGGACGGGGAATGGCTACACCTTC CASSQERTGNGYTF
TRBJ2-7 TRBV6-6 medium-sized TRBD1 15 TGTGCCACCAGGGGCTCGGGACAGGGGGAACAAGAGCAGTACTTC CATRGSGQGEQEQYF
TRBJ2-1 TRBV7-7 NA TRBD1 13 TGTGCTAGCAGCTTGGACAGGACGGATGAGCAGTTCTTC CASSLDRTDEQFF
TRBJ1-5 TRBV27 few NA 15 TGTGCCAGCAGTTCTAGGGGATTCGGCAATCAGCCCCAGCATTTT CASSSRGFGNQPQHF
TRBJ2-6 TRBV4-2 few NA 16 TGTGCCAGCAGCCAAGCGGAGGGAATCGGGGCCAACGTCCTGACTTTC CASSQAEGIGANVLTF
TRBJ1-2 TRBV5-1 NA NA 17 TGCGCCAGCAGCTTGGGCCAGGGAGGAGGAAATAACTATGGCTACACCTTC CASSLGQGGGNNYGYTF
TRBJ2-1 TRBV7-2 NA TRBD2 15 TGTGCCAGCAGCCTGATGGGACTAGCGGTACATGAGCAGTTCTTC CASSLMGLAVHEQFF
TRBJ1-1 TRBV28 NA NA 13 TGTGCCAGCACCGTAGACAGTCAGCCTGAAGCTTTCTTT CASTVDSQPEAFF
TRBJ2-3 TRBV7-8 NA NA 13 TGTGCCAGCAGCCCCCTAAGCGGGCTGACGCAGTATTTT CASSPLSGLTQYF
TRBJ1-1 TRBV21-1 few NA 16 TGTGCCTTTGTCGGGGGTCTACACGGGGTCCACACTGAAGCTTTCTTT CAFVGGLHGVHTEAFF
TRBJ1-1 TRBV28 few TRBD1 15 TGTGCCAGTCTTGGTCTCAGGGGGCGATACACTGAAGCTTTCTTT CASLGLRGRYTEAFF
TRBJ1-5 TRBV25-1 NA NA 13 TGTGCCAGCTCCCGAGGGGGGGGTCAGCCCCAGCATTTT CASSRGGGQPQHF
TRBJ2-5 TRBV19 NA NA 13 TGTGCCAGTAGTATCCGGGACAAGGAGGCCCAGTACTTC CASSIRDKEAQYF
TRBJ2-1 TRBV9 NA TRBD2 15 TGTGCCAGCAGCGTAGCCACTAGCGGTTACAATGAGCAGTTCTTC CASSVATSGYNEQFF
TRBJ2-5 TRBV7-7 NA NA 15 TGTGCTAGCAGCTTAGGGAATGGAGCTCAAGAGACCCAGTACTTC CASSLGNGAQETQYF
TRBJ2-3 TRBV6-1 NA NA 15 TGTGCCAGCAGTGATGGGGCCGCTCTCGGAGATACGCAGTATTTT CASSDGAALGDTQYF
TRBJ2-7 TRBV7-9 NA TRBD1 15 TGTGCCAGCTGCAACCCCGGGACAGACCTCTACGAGCAGTACTTC CASCNPGTDLYEQYF
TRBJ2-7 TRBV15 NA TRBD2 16 TGTGCCACCAGCAGTCTCACCGGGACTAGCGGCTACGAGCAGTACTTC CATSSLTGTSGYEQYF
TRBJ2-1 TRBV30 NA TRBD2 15 TGTGCCGCCCCCCTTGCCAGCGGGAGTACGAATGAGCAGTTCTTC CAAPLASGSTNEQFF
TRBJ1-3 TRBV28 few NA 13 TGTGCCAGCAGTCCTCGGAGGGGAAACACCATATATTTT CASSPRRGNTIYF
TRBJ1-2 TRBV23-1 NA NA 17 TGCGCCAGCAGTCCCAAAGGCCCGACAGGTTCGAACTATGGCTACACCTTC CASSPKGPTGSNYGYTF
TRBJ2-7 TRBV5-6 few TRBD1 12 TGTGCCAGCAACGGACAGGCCTACGAGCAGTACTTC CASNGQAYEQYF
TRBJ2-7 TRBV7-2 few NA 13 TGTGCCAGCAGCTTAACAGGGACCTACGAGCAGTACTTC CASSLTGTYEQYF
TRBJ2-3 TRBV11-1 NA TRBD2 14 TGTGCCAGCAGCGGACTAGCGGGGTACGATACGCAGTATTTT CASSGLAGYDTQYF
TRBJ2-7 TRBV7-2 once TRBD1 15 TGTGCCAGCAGCGGCGGGACAGGTCTCTCCTACGAGCAGTACTTC CASSGGTGLSYEQYF
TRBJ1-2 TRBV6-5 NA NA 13 TGTGCCAGCACCGGCGGGACGGCTTATGGCTACACCTTC CASTGGTAYGYTF
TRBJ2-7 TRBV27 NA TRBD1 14 TGTGCCAGCAGTCCCGGGACAGGGGTGGGGGAGCAGTACTTC CASSPGTGVGEQYF
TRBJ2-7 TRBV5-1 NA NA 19 TGCGCCAGCAGCTTGTCAGTCAGGGGTCCGACGCGCGGGGGAGGCGAGCAGTACTTC CASSLSVRGPTRGGGEQYF
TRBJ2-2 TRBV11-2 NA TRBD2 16 TGTGCCAGCAGCTTAGTACTAGCGGGAGTTACCGGGGAGCTGTTTTTT CASSLVLAGVTGELFF
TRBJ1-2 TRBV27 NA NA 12 TGTGCCAGCGCCCGGGATGGGAGGGGCTACACCTTC CASARDGRGYTF
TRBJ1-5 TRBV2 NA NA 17 TGTGCCAGCAGTACTACGGCAGGGGCAGGGGGCAATCAGCCCCAGCATTTT CASSTTAGAGGNQPQHF
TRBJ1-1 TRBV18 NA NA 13 TGTGCCAGCTCACTGGGACAGAACACTGAAGCTTTCTTT CASSLGQNTEAFF
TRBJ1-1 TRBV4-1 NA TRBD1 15 TGCGCCAGCAGCCCAGGGGGGACGTTGAACACTGAAGCTTTCTTT CASSPGGTLNTEAFF
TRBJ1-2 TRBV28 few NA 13 TGTGCCAGCAGTTTGCCCCGCGTCTATGGCTACACCTTC CASSLPRVYGYTF
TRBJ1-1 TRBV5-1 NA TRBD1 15 TGCGCCAGCAGCTACCCTACAGGGGGCGCAGAAGAAGCTTTCTTT CASSYPTGGAEEAFF
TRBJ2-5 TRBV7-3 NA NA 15 TGTGCCAGCAGCTTAACTAGAACGGAGGATGCGACCCAGTACTTC CASSLTRTEDATQYF
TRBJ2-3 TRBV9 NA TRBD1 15 TGTGCCAGCAGCGTCGGACAGGTTAGCACAGATACGCAGTATTTT CASSVGQVSTDTQYF
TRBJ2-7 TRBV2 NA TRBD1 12 TGTGCCAGCAGGATAACAGGGGGCGAGCAGTACTTC CASRITGGEQYF
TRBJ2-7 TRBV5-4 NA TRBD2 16 TGTGCCAGCAGCCCCACGGGAGTAGCGGGAGGCTACGAGCAGTACTTC CASSPTGVAGGYEQYF
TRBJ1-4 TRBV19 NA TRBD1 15 TGTGCCAGTAGTATTCTAGGACAGGGGGAAGAAAAACTGTTTTTT CASSILGQGEEKLFF
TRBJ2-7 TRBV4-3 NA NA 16 TGCGCCAGCAGCCAGGCCCTTCGGACAGCCTCCTACGAGCAGTACTTC CASSQALRTASYEQYF
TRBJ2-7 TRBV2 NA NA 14 TGTGCCAGCAGTGGAGGTGATAGCTCCTACGAGCAGTACTTC CASSGGDSSYEQYF
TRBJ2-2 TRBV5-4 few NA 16 TGTGCCAGCAGCTCCTCCCACGACTGGAACACCGGGGAGCTGTTTTTT CASSSSHDWNTGELFF
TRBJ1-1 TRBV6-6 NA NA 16 TGTGCCAGCAGTCCCGCAAACCTCAGGGTTGGAACTGAAGCTTTCTTT CASSPANLRVGTEAFF
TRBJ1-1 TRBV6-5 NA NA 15 TGTGCCAGCAGTTACAGCCCCCCTCGGGGAACTGAAGCTTTCTTT CASSYSPPRGTEAFF
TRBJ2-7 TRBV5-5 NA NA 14 TGTGCCAGCAGCTTGTCGGCAGGGGCGTACGAGCAGTACTTC CASSLSAGAYEQYF